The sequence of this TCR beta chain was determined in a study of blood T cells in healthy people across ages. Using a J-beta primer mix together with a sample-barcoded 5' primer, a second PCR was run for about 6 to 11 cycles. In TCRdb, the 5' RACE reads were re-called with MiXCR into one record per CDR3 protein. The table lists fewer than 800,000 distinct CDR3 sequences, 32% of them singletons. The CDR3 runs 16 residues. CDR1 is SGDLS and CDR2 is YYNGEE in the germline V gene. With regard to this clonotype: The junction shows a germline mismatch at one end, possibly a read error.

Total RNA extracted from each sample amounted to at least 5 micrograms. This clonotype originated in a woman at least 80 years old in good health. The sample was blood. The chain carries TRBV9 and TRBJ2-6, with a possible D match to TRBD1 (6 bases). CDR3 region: CASSVAGGPGANVLTF. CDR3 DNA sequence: TGTGCCAGCAGCGTAGCAGGCGGCCCAGGGGCCAATGTCCTGACTTTC. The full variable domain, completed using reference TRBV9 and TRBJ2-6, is DSGVTQTPKHLITATGQRVTLRCSPRSGDLSVYWYQQSLDQGLQFLIQYYNGEERAKGNILERFSAQQFPDLHSELNLSSLELGDSALYFCASSVAGGPGANVLTFGAGSRLTVL.